Listed below are T cell receptor beta chains from one sample, sequenced in a study of blood T cell repertoires in COVID-19. Here immunoSEQ multiplex PCR was the method, and the copy in TCRdb shows in-frame clones only, minus some. The sample contains approximately 320,000 clones, roughly nine tenths of which appear only once. Sequencing was done on a sample of PBMCs or T cells enriched from blood (not recorded which). The source is a man in his sixties who had recovered from COVID-19. The CDR3 runs from the conserved cysteine through the conserved F or W. A D gene is named only where the DNA matches it firmly. Clone size is given for some rows only: seen once, a few or many times, or a class if the clone is expanded.

clone_size j_call d_call v_call cdr3_aa cdr3_nt
NA TRBJ1-1 TRBD1 TRBV29-1 CSVSGGVNTEAFF TGCAGCGTCTCAGGGGGAGTGAACACTGAAGCTTTCTTT
NA TRBJ1-6 NA TRBV30 CAWAISYNSPLHF TGTGCCTGGGCAATTAGCTATAATTCACCCCTCCACTTT
NA TRBJ1-6 NA TRBV6-5 CASHSYNSPLHF TGTGCCAGCCACTCCTATAATTCACCCCTCCACTTT
NA TRBJ1-1 NA TRBV7-9 CASSSFRGTEAFF TGTGCCAGCAGCTCCTTCCGGGGCACTGAAGCTTTCTTT
NA TRBJ2-1 NA TRBV6-5 CASERPSYNEQFF TGTGCCAGTGAGAGGCCTTCCTACAATGAGCAGTTCTTC
NA TRBJ1-2 NA TRBV12-3/TRBV12-4 CASSPEGVHGYTF TGTGCCAGCAGCCCCGAGGGGGTACATGGCTACACCTTC
NA TRBJ1-6 NA TRBV30 CAWTPPLSGKRNSPLHF TGTGCCTGGACCCCTCCCCTCAGCGGTAAGAGGAATTCACCCCTCCACTTT
NA TRBJ2-5 NA TRBV20-1 CSATGQETQYF TGCAGTGCCACAGGGCAAGAGACCCAGTACTTC
NA TRBJ1-6 NA TRBV5-1 CASSGRDISSYNSPLHF TGCGCCAGCAGCGGCCGGGACATCAGCTCCTATAATTCACCCCTCCACTTT
NA TRBJ2-1 TRBD2 TRBV7-3 CASSLSPSGRGEQFF TGTGCCAGCAGCTTAAGCCCTAGCGGGAGAGGTGAGCAGTTCTTC
NA TRBJ1-3 NA TRBV5-1 CASSLLPGNTIYF TGCGCCAGCAGCTTGCTCCCGGGAAACACCATATATTTT
NA TRBJ2-6 NA TRBV7-9 CASSPRWSRSAGANVLTF TGTGCCAGCAGTCCCCGTTGGAGCCGAAGCGCTGGGGCCAACGTCCTGACTTTC
NA TRBJ1-6 NA TRBV7-3 CASSSGPLLTGRRYNSPLHF TGTGCCAGCAGCTCCGGACCCCTACTGACAGGCCGCAGGTATAATTCACCCCTCCACTTT
NA TRBJ1-4 NA TRBV30 CAWNGGEGEKLFF TGTGCCTGGAATGGGGGGGAGGGTGAAAAACTGTTTTTT
NA TRBJ1-1 TRBD1 TRBV19 CASKSGTGNTNTEAFF TGTGCCAGCAAGTCCGGGACAGGGAACACGAACACTGAAGCTTTCTTT
NA TRBJ2-3 TRBD2 TRBV2 CASSYVISGSGGDTQYF TGTGCCAGCAGTTATGTTATTAGCGGGAGCGGAGGAGATACGCAGTATTTT
NA TRBJ2-1 NA TRBV6-5 CASSYSAGYNEQFF TGTGCCAGCAGTTACTCGGCGGGATACAATGAGCAGTTCTTC
NA TRBJ2-5 NA TRBV5-4 CASSRNRRQETQYF TGTGCCAGCAGTCGGAACAGGAGACAAGAGACCCAGTACTTC
NA TRBJ2-3 NA TRBV16 CASIDRSWSTDTQYF TGTGCCAGCATCGACAGATCCTGGAGCACAGATACGCAGTATTTT
NA TRBJ1-1 NA TRBV4-3 CASSQDNGGNTEAFF TGCGCCAGCAGCCAAGACAACGGGGGGAACACTGAAGCTTTCTTT
NA TRBJ2-3 TRBD2 TRBV4-1 CASKTTSGRTDTQYF TGCGCCAGCAAAACGACTAGCGGGAGGACAGATACGCAGTATTTT
NA TRBJ2-5 NA TRBV4-2 CASSHGGAQETQYF TGTGCCAGCAGCCACGGGGGAGCTCAAGAGACCCAGTACTTC
few TRBJ1-5 NA TRBV5-6 CASSLRGINQPQHF TGTGCCAGCAGCTTGAGGGGAATTAATCAGCCCCAGCATTTT
NA TRBJ1-1 TRBD1 TRBV27 CASSVRTGGTEAFF TGTGCCAGCAGTGTACGGACAGGGGGCACTGAAGCTTTCTTT
NA TRBJ2-1 TRBD2 TRBV6-6 CASTHGGMDEQFF TGTGCCAGCACCCACGGGGGGATGGATGAGCAGTTCTTC
once TRBJ2-7 NA TRBV6-5 CASRLLPLGTYEQYF TGTGCCAGCAGGTTACTACCCCTCGGAACCTACGAGCAGTACTTC
NA TRBJ2-3 TRBD1 TRBV12-5 CASGLTGVGTDTQYF TGTGCTAGTGGTTTGACAGGGGTTGGGACAGATACGCAGTATTTT
NA TRBJ1-1 NA TRBV9 CASSVQGTVNTEAFF TGTGCCAGCAGCGTGCAGGGTACGGTGAACACTGAAGCTTTCTTT
NA TRBJ2-1 TRBD1 TRBV10-3 CAISAGTGYEQFF TGTGCCATCAGTGCCGGGACAGGGTATGAGCAGTTCTTC
NA TRBJ2-3 NA TRBV30 CAWSVGGSTDTQYF TGTGCCTGGAGTGTTGGCGGGAGCACAGATACGCAGTATTTT
NA TRBJ1-5 NA TRBV7-3 CASSLTQSSAQHF TGTGCCAGCAGCTTAACCCAATCCTCGGCCCAGCATTTT
NA TRBJ2-5 NA TRBV7-2 CASSPNRLTSFRETQYF TGTGCCAGCAGCCCAAACCGTTTAACTAGCTTCCGAGAGACCCAGTACTTC
NA TRBJ1-2 NA TRBV3-1/TRBV3-2 CASSPSGAGGYTF TGTGCCAGCAGCCCGAGCGGGGCGGGAGGCTACACCTTC
NA TRBJ1-5 NA TRBV2 CASLAGDGRYSNQPQHF TGTGCCAGCCTAGCGGGGGACGGAAGATATAGCAATCAGCCCCAGCATTTT
NA TRBJ1-2 NA TRBV5-1 CASSLMPDDILYGYTF TGCGCCAGCAGCTTGATGCCAGATGACATTCTCTATGGCTACACCTTC
NA TRBJ1-2 TRBD1 TRBV29-1 CSTIPAGIRGYGYTF TGCAGCACCATTCCAGCAGGGATCAGGGGGTATGGCTACACCTTC
NA TRBJ1-1 NA TRBV19 CASGWGQAEAFF TGTGCCAGTGGCTGGGGACAAGCTGAAGCTTTCTTT
NA TRBJ2-4 NA TRBV27 CASSYTGITGYKNIQYF TGTGCCAGCAGTTACACCGGGATAACAGGGTATAAAAACATTCAGTACTTC
NA TRBJ2-5 TRBD2 TRBV27 CASKTSGSSQETQYF TGTGCCAGCAAGACTAGCGGGAGCTCCCAAGAGACCCAGTACTTC
NA TRBJ2-1 TRBD2 TRBV14 CASSSLGSGRPEQFF TGTGCCAGCAGCTCGTTGGGTAGCGGGAGGCCCGAGCAGTTCTTC
NA TRBJ1-2 TRBD1 TRBV19 CASSPIRQGEGYGYTF TGTGCCAGTAGTCCAATCCGACAGGGGGAAGGCTATGGCTACACCTTC
NA TRBJ2-7 NA TRBV5-1 CASSLYPEPPYEQYF TGCGCCAGCAGCTTGTACCCCGAGCCTCCCTACGAGCAGTACTTC
NA TRBJ1-5 TRBD1 TRBV19 CASSPLTQGAGQPQHF TGTGCCAGTAGTCCACTAACACAGGGGGCCGGACAGCCCCAGCATTTT
NA TRBJ1-2 NA TRBV10-3 CAISDRTSNYGYTF TGTGCCATCAGTGATAGGACTTCTAACTATGGCTACACCTTC
NA TRBJ1-6 TRBD1 TRBV19 CASRDRFSSPLHF TGTGCCAGCAGGGACAGGTTTTCTTCACCCCTCCACTTT
NA TRBJ2-5 NA TRBV15 CATSRDPLGGVETQYF TGTGCCACCAGCAGAGATCCCTTAGGGGGTGTAGAGACCCAGTACTTC
NA TRBJ1-1 NA TRBV6-5 CASSYSKGGGTEAFF TGTGCCAGCAGTTACTCGAAGGGGGGGGGTACTGAAGCTTTCTTT
NA TRBJ1-1 NA TRBV5-4 CASSLAGRVRTEAFF TGTGCCAGCAGCTTGGCCGGCAGGGTCCGTACTGAAGCTTTCTTT
NA TRBJ1-1 TRBD1 TRBV5-1 CASSDGQGATEAFF TGCGCCAGCAGCGATGGACAGGGGGCGACTGAAGCTTTCTTT
NA TRBJ1-6 TRBD1 TRBV5-1 CASSFRTGDSPLHF TGCGCCAGCAGCTTTAGGACAGGGGATTCACCCCTCCACTTT
NA TRBJ1-4 NA TRBV5-6 CASNLPRGKLFF TGTGCCAGCAACTTACCGCGGGGAAAACTGTTTTTT
NA TRBJ1-2 NA TRBV3-1/TRBV3-2 CASSQGGKGYGYTF TGTGCCAGCAGCCAAGGCGGCAAAGGCTATGGCTACACCTTC
NA TRBJ1-4 TRBD1 TRBV7-9 CASSLGRTGYVEKLFF TGTGCCAGCAGCTTAGGGCGGACAGGGTACGTTGAAAAACTGTTTTTT
NA TRBJ2-3 NA TRBV5-1 CASSQGGMDTDTQYF TGCGCCAGCAGCCAGGGGGGAATGGACACAGATACGCAGTATTTT
NA TRBJ1-2 NA TRBV3-1/TRBV3-2 CASSHRSGDYGYTF TGTGCCAGCAGCCACCGTTCGGGAGACTATGGCTACACCTTC
NA TRBJ1-1 TRBD1 TRBV5-5 CASSSGQGREAFF TGTGCCAGCAGCTCGGGACAGGGGAGGGAAGCTTTCTTT
NA TRBJ2-2 NA TRBV9 CASSVGGGAGTGELFF TGTGCCAGCAGCGTAGGGGGAGGAGCCGGCACCGGGGAGCTGTTTTTT
NA TRBJ2-3 TRBD2 TRBV4-2 CASSQENWRGGRNTQYF TGTGCCAGCAGCCAAGAGAATTGGCGGGGGGGCCGGAATACGCAGTATTTT